The clone carrying this T cell receptor (beta chain) has just one count. This entry is derived from a study of blood T cell repertoires in COVID-19. Study-level background: Samples taken during acute and convalescent COVID-19 were collected in the United States, Italy and Spain. T cells, B-cell-depleted T cells, or PBMCs supplied cDNA or gDNA.

The germline V and J ends were trimmed by 1 base and 3 bases, with 9 bases remaining between them. From germline, CDR1 is SGHDN and CDR2 FVKESK. This CDR3 is 14 amino acids long. Repertoires were generated with immunoSEQ multiplex PCR, while TCRdb's copy carries only in-frame clones and drops some. Of over 100,000 clones in the sample, 88% were seen once. The J gene is TRBJ1-2, the V gene TRBV14; the D gene is possibly TRBD1 (5 bases). This receptor was identified in a man between 50 and 59 years old with acute or convalescent COVID-19. Sequences were obtained from peripheral blood. The CDR3 DNA is TGTGCCAGCAGCCAAGGCGACAGATACTATGGCTACACCTTC. It specifies CASSQGDRYYGYTF.